This record concerns one TCR beta chain sequence. The data were obtained in a study of blood T cell repertoires in COVID-19. For the study at large: From the United States, Italy and Spain came samples of acute and convalescent COVID-19.

The germline V gene encodes CDR1 SNHLY and CDR2 FYNNEI. CDR3 length: 13 residues. Losses at the gene ends were 6 bases for V and 6 bases for J; bases not matched to a gene: 3. Original processing methods: Cell counts per sample came from amplifying reference gene primers. Sequencing was performed with immunoSEQ multiplex PCR; in TCRdb, only in-frame clones are kept and a portion is missing. V, J and clone size were drawn from that table, and D and trimming were deduced from the DNA. This table has fewer than 200,000 clones, 79% appearing once. Seattle enrolled patients during active infection and tracked them longitudinally.

Sequencing input: peripheral blood. The V call is TRBV2, the J call TRBJ2-7; 12 bases match TRBD1. This sequence was found in an older woman with COVID-19, enrolled during active disease. CDR3 residues: CASRGQGAREQYF. CDR3 DNA sequence: TGTGCCAGCAGGGGACAGGGGGCTCGCGAGCAGTACTTC.